Shown below are 29 T cell receptor beta chains from a single sample sequenced in a study of OX40 agonist ivuxolimab in advanced cancers. The assay was immunoSEQ multiplex PCR, and TCRdb's table has in-frame clones only and misses some. The sample records over 90,000 clones, 65% to 90% being singletons. The specimen was CD4+ or CD8+ T cells sorted from blood, collected in a trial of the OX40 agonist ivuxolimab. These receptors were taken from an adult with an advanced solid tumor such as melanoma, head and neck, liver or kidney cancer.

The V and J genes are TRBV9 and TRBJ2-1; unclear D gene. V shed 4 bases and J shed 1 base, with 9 bases lying between them. This CDR3 contains 14 residues. Germline-derived CDR1 and CDR2 are SGDLS and YYNGEE. CDR3 sequence (DNA): TGTGCCAGCAGCCGCCTGGGATCCTACAATGAGCAGTTCTTC. This codes for CASSRLGSYNEQFF.

V gene TRBV28 combines with J gene TRBJ2-7; 7 positions agree with TRBD1. The germline CDR1 and CDR2 sequences are MDHEN and SYDVKM. V was clipped by 4 bases and J by 2 bases; unmatched bases: 5. The CDR3 totals 14 residues. The CDR3 DNA is TGTGCCAGCAGTTCGGGACAGCTGGCCTACGAGCAGTACTTC. It codes for CASSSGQLAYEQYF.

This clone was observed a handful of times. The chain uses TRBV5-1 and TRBJ1-2; D gene unclear. The CDR3 is 13 residues long. Trimming took off 1 base at V and 5 bases at J, with 9 bases between the two ends. Germline V gene sequence: CDR1 SGHRS, CDR2 YFSETQ. CDR3 DNA: TGCGCCAGCAGCTTGCCAGGTAGATATGGCTACACCTTC. Its protein is CASSLPGRYGYTF.

The chain carries TRBV14 and TRBJ2-7, with no clear D. The CDR3 totals 12 residues. Trimming took 4 bases from V and 1 from J, leaving 5 bases between them. Germline V gene lookup returns CDR1 SGHDN and CDR2 FVKESK. In DNA form, the CDR3 reads TGTGCCAGCAGCCTCTCGTCCTACGAGCAGTACTTC. Amino acid sequence: CASSLSSYEQYF.

J is TRBJ1-1 and V is TRBV6-5, with 7 bases fitting TRBD1. The trim removed 4 bases at V and 10 bases at J, leaving 9 bases unmatched. In germline, CDR1 is MNHEY, CDR2 SVGAGI. CDR3 length: 13 amino acids. The CDR3 DNA reads as TGTGCCAGCAGTTTTGACAGGGCCGTGGGAGCTTTCTTT. Its protein is CASSFDRAVGAFF.

The chain has TRBV11-2 and TRBJ2-5; TRBD1 might be the D (5 bases). CDR3 length: 15 residues. Germline loops: CDR1 SGHAT, CDR2 FQNNGV. V lost 1 base, J lost 2 bases, and 11 bases lay in between. As DNA, the CDR3 is TGTGCCAGCAGCTTAGCGGCAGGGCCACAAGAGACCCAGTACTTC. Amino acids: CASSLAAGPQETQYF.

The chain combines TRBV7-3 with TRBJ1-1, with D unclear. Germline assignment: CDR1 SGHTA and CDR2 FQGTGA. V lost 3 bases and J lost 6, with 17 bases in between. This CDR3 region has 15 residues. The CDR3 region has the DNA TGTGCCAGCAGCTTTAGTTCCGGGCTAGGGTCTGAAGCTTTCTTT. Residues: CASSFSSGLGSEAFF.

The V call is TRBV7-2, the J call TRBJ2-7; the match to TRBD1 covers 7 bases. Trimming at V came to 1 base and at J to 3 bases, leaving 3 bases not matched to a gene. The CDR3 consists of 14 residues. Per the germline V gene, CDR1 is SGHTA and CDR2 is FQGNSA. CDR3 coding DNA: TGTGCCAGCAGCTTAGTGGGGACAGACTACGAGCAGTACTTC. It codes for CASSLVGTDYEQYF. The entire variable domain, with the rest obtained from reference TRBV7-2 and TRBJ2-7, is as follows: GAGVSQSPSNKVTEKGKDVELRCDPISGHTALYWYRQSLGQGLEFLIYFQGNSAPDKSGLPSDRFSAERTGGSVSTLTIQRTQQEDSAVYLCASSLVGTDYEQYFGPGTRLTVT.

The rearrangement links TRBV6-6 to TRBJ1-1; 11 bases agree with TRBD1. Per the germline V gene, CDR1 is MNHNY and CDR2 is SVGAGI (reference sequence). This CDR3 region has 15 residues. V trimming: 7 bases; J trimming: 5 bases; junction bases outside the gene matches: 9. CDR3 sequence: CASTQRGQGETEAFF. The CDR3 bases are TGTGCCAGCACCCAAAGGGGACAGGGGGAGACTGAAGCTTTCTTT.

The chain joins TRBV19 to TRBJ1-1; D uncertain. Trimming shortened V by 8 bases and J by 4 bases, and 14 bases separated the two germline ends. The length of the CDR3 is 13 residues. Germline V gene sequence: CDR1 LNHDA, CDR2 SQIVND (reference sequence). CDR3 loop: CASGQTLGTEAFF. The CDR3 bases are TGTGCCAGTGGCCAAACCCTTGGCACTGAAGCTTTCTTT.

V and J are TRBV6-5 and TRBJ2-7; D may correspond to TRBD1 or TRBD2 (5 bases each). This CDR3 is 15 amino acids long. V was cut by 7 bases and J by 5 bases, with 21 bases left in between. The germline V gene encodes CDR1 MNHEY and CDR2 SVGAGI. CDR3 nucleotide sequence: TGTGCCAGCACCGAATACGAGGGGCGTTGGAACGAGCAGTACTTC. It yields the protein CASTEYEGRWNEQYF.

The chain is built from TRBV10-2 and TRBJ2-4, with 12 positions matching TRBD2. The V gene end was trimmed by 10 bases and the J gene end by 1 base; junction bases not matched to a gene: 8. The CDR3 contains 16 residues. Germline V gives CDR1 WSHSY, CDR2 SAAADI. CDR3 region: CATGLAGRAAKNIQYF. The CDR3 nucleotides read TGCGCCACGGGACTAGCGGGTCGGGCTGCCAAAAACATTCAGTACTTC.

The chain couples TRBV29-1 to TRBJ2-7; 7 bases fit TRBD1. J was trimmed by 3 bases and V by 5 bases; bases with no gene match: 10. In germline, CDR1 is SQVTM, CDR2 ANQGSEA. The CDR3 is 14 amino acids. CDR3 loop: CSVTDRVGNYEQYF. In nucleotides, the CDR3 is TGCAGCGTTACAGACAGGGTGGGGAACTACGAGCAGTACTTC.

The chain uses TRBV5-6 and TRBJ2-7; D uncertain. The V end lost 2 bases, the J end lost 4 bases, and 7 bases lay between the germline ends. The CDR3 runs 12 residues. Looked up from germline, CDR1 is SGHDT and CDR2 is YYEEEE. DNA of the CDR3: TGTGCCAGCAGCTTCTATCGTTACGAGCAGTACTTC. It yields the protein CASSFYRYEQYF.

The chain couples TRBV4-1 to TRBJ2-7; 8 nucleotides align to TRBD2. After removal of 4 bases from V and 3 bases from J, the junction contained 8 bases not matched to a gene. There are 15 residues in the CDR3. Per germline, CDR1 MGHRA and CDR2 YSYEKL. The CDR3 protein is CASSRKRESIYEQYF. The DNA for the CDR3 is TGCGCCAGCAGCCGTAAGCGGGAGTCCATCTACGAGCAGTACTTC.

The V call is TRBV5-1, the J call TRBJ1-1; 9 bases fit TRBD1. The CDR3 loop spans 15 amino acids. Germline V CDR1 and CDR2: SGHRS, YFSETQ. Trimming took 4 bases from V and 4 from J; bases not matched to a gene: 8. The CDR3 sequence is CASSEGQGVGTEAFF. In nucleotides, the CDR3 is TGCGCCAGCAGCGAGGGACAGGGTGTCGGCACTGAAGCTTTCTTT.

The chain employs TRBV9 and TRBJ2-3; D tentatively reads TRBD1 or TRBD2 (6 bases each). The CDR3 extends over 16 amino acids. Germline V gives CDR1 SGDLS, CDR2 YYNGEE. With 4 bases removed from V and 3 bases from J, the gap between germline ends came to 18 bases. The CDR3 is CASSSGDTQGTDTQYF. CDR3 DNA sequence: TGTGCCAGCAGCTCGGGGGACACCCAGGGTACAGATACGCAGTATTTT.

This rearrangement joins TRBV2 to TRBJ1-1; D call uncertain. In germline, CDR1 is SNHLY, CDR2 FYNNEI. The CDR3 totals 14 residues. V was trimmed by 6 bases and J by 1 base, leaving 12 bases between them. The CDR3 spells CASSPGASNTEAFF. The CDR3 bases are TGTGCCAGCAGCCCGGGAGCGTCGAACACTGAAGCTTTCTTT. Supplemented by reference TRBV2 and TRBJ1-1, the full variable domain reads EPEVTQTPSHQVTQMGQEVILRCVPISNHLYFYWYRQILGQKVEFLVSFYNNEISEKSEIFDDQFSVERPDGSNFTLKIRSTKLEDSAMYFCASSPGASNTEAFFGQGTRLTVV.

In its sample, this clone was seen once. The chain couples TRBV7-9 to TRBJ2-3, with TRBD1 as a possible D gene (6 bases). CDR3 length: 14 amino acids. Germline lookup yields CDR1 SEHNR and CDR2 FQNEAQ (reference sequence). V was cut by 8 bases and J by 1 base, with 13 bases left in between. The CDR3 DNA reads TGTGCCAGCGACTGGGGGCGCGGCACAGATACGCAGTATTTT. Translating gives CASDWGRGTDTQYF. Full variable domain (rest looked up from reference TRBV7-9 and TRBJ2-3): DTGVSQNPRHKITKRGQNVTFRCDPISEHNRLYWYRQTLGQGPEFLTYFQNEAQLEKSRLLSDRFSAERPKGSFSTLEIQRTEQGDSAMYLCASDWGRGTDTQYFGPGTRLTVL.

The J gene is TRBJ2-3, the V gene TRBV14; D gene unclear. The V end lost 4 bases, the J end lost 0 bases, and 8 bases lay between the germline ends. The CDR3 sequence is 14 residues long. CDR1 is SGHDN and CDR2 is FVKESK in the germline V gene. Here the CDR3 reads CASSPLDSTDTQYF. The DNA for the CDR3 is TGTGCCAGCAGCCCCCTGGACAGCACAGATACGCAGTATTTT.

The chain combines TRBV7-3 with TRBJ2-5; tentative D call: TRBD1 (6 bases). Trimming shortened V by 4 bases and J by 7 bases, and 13 bases separated the two germline ends. From germline, CDR1 is SGHTA and CDR2 FQGTGA. The CDR3 runs 13 residues. CDR3 loop: CASSSGQQATQYF. In nucleotides, the CDR3 is TGTGCCAGCAGCTCAGGACAGCAGGCGACCCAGTACTTC.

This rearrangement joins TRBV6-5 to TRBJ1-2, with a weak D call TRBD1 (6 bases). V lost 4 bases and J 6 bases, leaving 15 bases between the germline ends. CDR3 length: 14 amino acids. Germline V gene data show CDR1 as MNHEY and CDR2 as SVGAGI. The CDR3 DNA sequence: TGTGCCAGCAGTTCCCAAGGGGGGTTGGATGGCTACACCTTC. Translation: CASSSQGGLDGYTF.

The rearrangement uses TRBV28 and TRBJ1-6, with 8 positions matching TRBD1. This CDR3 has 16 amino acids. CDR1 MDHEN and CDR2 SYDVKM come from the germline V gene. V lost 6 bases, J lost 8 bases, and 12 bases stayed unmatched. The CDR3 DNA follows: TGTGCCAGCAGCGACGTACAGGGGGTTGGGGATTCACCCCTCCACTTT. Protein: CASSDVQGVGDSPLHF.

This clone was counted a single time. The chain uses TRBV28 and TRBJ1-5, with D perhaps TRBD1 (6 bases). Germline V lookup: CDR1 MDHEN, CDR2 SYDVKM. Trimming took 3 bases from V and 1 from J, leaving 13 bases between them. This CDR3 spans 16 amino acids. CDR3 sequence reads: CASSLVRGASNQPQHF. DNA for the CDR3: TGTGCCAGCAGTTTGGTCAGGGGCGCCAGCAATCAGCCCCAGCATTTT.

The chain joins TRBV14 to TRBJ2-2; the D gene is possibly TRBD1 (6 bases). V was shortened by 4 bases and J by 7 bases, with 16 bases between the two germline ends. The CDR3 consists of 15 residues. CDR1 and CDR2 from the germline V gene are SGHDN and FVKESK. CDR3 loop: CASSLIVGAGGELFF. CDR3 nucleotides: TGTGCCAGCAGCCTAATCGTGGGGGCAGGCGGGGAGCTGTTTTTT. Based on the CDR3 plus reference TRBV14 and TRBJ2-2, the full variable domain is EAGVTQFPSHSVIEKGQTVTLRCDPISGHDNLYWYRRVMGKEIKFLLHFVKESKQDESGMPNNRFLAERTGGTYSTLKVQPAELEDSGVYFCASSLIVGAGGELFFGEGSRLTVL.

This clone was detected only a few times. The CDR3 region is CATSRVGVSLAGKYF. The CDR3 nucleotides read TGTGCCACCAGCAGAGTCGGGGTTTCGCTAGCGGGCAAGTATTTT. The chain combines TRBV15 with TRBJ2-3, with 8 bases identical to TRBD2. The CDR3 extends over 15 amino acids. Looked up from germline, CDR1 is LNHNV and CDR2 is YYDKDF (reference sequence). Trimming took 1 base from V and 13 from J; bases not matched to a gene: 13.

This clone has a single count. The rearrangement uses TRBV19 and TRBJ1-2; the match to TRBD1 covers 10 bases. The germline CDR1 and CDR2 sequences are LNHDA and SQIVND (reference sequence). The CDR3 totals 14 residues. Trimming at V came to 5 bases and at J to 4 bases, leaving 4 bases not matched to a gene. As DNA, the CDR3 is TGTGCCAGTAGTCCCGGGACAGGGGCCTATGGCTACACCTTC. It codes for CASSPGTGAYGYTF. Filled out from reference TRBV19 and TRBJ1-2, the complete variable domain reads DGGITQSPKYLFRKEGQNVTLSCEQNLNHDAMYWYRQDPGQGLRLIYYSQIVNDFQKGDIAEGYSVSREKKESFPLTVTSAQKNPTAFYLCASSPGTGAYGYTFGSGTRLTVV.

This rearrangement joins TRBV10-3 to TRBJ2-3; D unclear. In germline, CDR1 is ENHRY, CDR2 SYGVKD. Trimming pared 2 bases from V and 2 bases from J, leaving 11 bases between. This CDR3 comprises 15 residues. The CDR3 is CAISEDAPSTDTQYF. CDR3 DNA sequence: TGTGCCATCAGTGAGGACGCCCCCTCCACAGATACGCAGTATTTT.

This chain links TRBV30 with TRBJ2-1; D might be TRBD2 (5 bases). Trimming pared 2 bases from V and 8 bases from J, leaving 16 bases between. This CDR3 region has 14 residues. Germline lookup yields CDR1 GTSNPN and CDR2 SVGIG (reference sequence). DNA of the CDR3: TGTGCCTGGAGTTCCCTAGCTGTAGACGATGAGCAGTTCTTC. Translation gives CAWSSLAVDDEQFF.